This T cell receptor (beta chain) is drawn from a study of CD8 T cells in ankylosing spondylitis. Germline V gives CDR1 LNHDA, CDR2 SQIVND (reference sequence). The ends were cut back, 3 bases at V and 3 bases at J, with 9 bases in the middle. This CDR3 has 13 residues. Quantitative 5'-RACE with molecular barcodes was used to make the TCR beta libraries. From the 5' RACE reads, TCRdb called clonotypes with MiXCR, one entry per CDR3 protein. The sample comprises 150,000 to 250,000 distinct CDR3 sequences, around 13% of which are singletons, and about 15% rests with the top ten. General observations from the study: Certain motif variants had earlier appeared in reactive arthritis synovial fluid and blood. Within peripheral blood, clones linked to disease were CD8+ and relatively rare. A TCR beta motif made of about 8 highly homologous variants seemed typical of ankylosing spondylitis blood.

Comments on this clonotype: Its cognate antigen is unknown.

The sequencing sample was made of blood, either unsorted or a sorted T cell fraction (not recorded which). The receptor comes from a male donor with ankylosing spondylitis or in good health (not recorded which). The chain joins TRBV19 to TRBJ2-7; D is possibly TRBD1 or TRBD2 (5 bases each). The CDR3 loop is CASSMGPNYEQYF. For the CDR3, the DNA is TGTGCCAGTAGTATGGGACCGAACTACGAGCAGTACTTC.